The 30 T cell receptor beta chains in this list originate from one sample, sequenced in a study of robustness of blood B and T cell sequencing. TCR beta repertoires were quantified from mRNA rather than genomic DNA. A 5' template-switch oligo added a universal priming site during cDNA synthesis. Each cDNA molecule was tagged by a 12-nucleotide random UMI. TCRdb fed the PCR reads into MiXCR, producing one record per CDR3 protein. The sample shows 3,600 or so distinct CDR3 sequences, 56% of them seen only once. Material for sequencing was peripheral blood. The receptors stem from a human donor in good health.

The chain carries TRBV20-1 and TRBJ2-7, with 8 bases aligning to TRBD2. The J segment lost 5 bases and the V segment lost 2 bases, leaving 5 bases of the junction unmatched. Looked up from germline, CDR1 is DFQATT and CDR2 is SNEGSKA (reference sequence). There are 13 residues in the CDR3. Here the CDR3 reads CSARTGGGNEQYF. DNA for the CDR3: TGCAGTGCTAGAACGGGGGGGGGGAACGAGCAGTACTTC.

The V call is TRBV29-1, the J call TRBJ1-1; 7 bases match TRBD1. CDR1 and CDR2 (germline): SQVTM, ANQGSEA. V was clipped by 6 bases and J by 4 bases; unmatched bases: 2. The CDR3 loop spans 11 amino acids. The CDR3 here is CSVTGSTEAFF. The CDR3 nucleotides are TGCAGCGTGACAGGGTCCACTGAAGCTTTCTTT.

The chain links TRBV5-1 to TRBJ2-7; 7 bases map to TRBD2. The CDR3 is made up of 16 amino acids. Germline values: CDR1 SGHRS, CDR2 YFSETQ. The ends lost 0 bases at V and 2 bases at J; junction bases unmatched: 8. This chain's CDR3 is CASSLARTSVPYEQYF. In nucleotides, the CDR3 is TGCGCCAGCAGCTTGGCCAGGACTAGTGTCCCCTACGAGCAGTACTTC.

The V gene is TRBV2, the J gene TRBJ2-7; D is undetermined. The CDR3 extends over 14 amino acids. Trimming cost V 3 bases and J 0 bases, with 9 bases left between them. The germline V gene encodes CDR1 SNHLY and CDR2 FYNNEI. CDR3 in amino acids: CASSDHSYSYEQYF. CDR3 nucleotide sequence: TGTGCCAGCAGTGATCACTCCTACTCCTACGAGCAGTACTTC. Full variable domain (outside the CDR3, taken from reference TRBV2 and TRBJ2-7): EPEVTQTPSHQVTQMGQEVILRCVPISNHLYFYWYRQILGQKVEFLVSFYNNEISEKSEIFDDQFSVERPDGSNFTLKIRSTKLEDSAMYFCASSDHSYSYEQYFGPGTRLTVT.

This clonotype appeared a few times. The chain has TRBV30 and TRBJ1-2, with D perhaps TRBD1 (5 bases). Germline CDR1 reads GTSNPN; CDR2 reads SVGIG (reference sequence). The CDR3 length is 12 residues. V was shortened by 0 bases and J by 8 bases, with 10 bases between the two germline ends. The CDR3 sequence is CAWSVRQGGYTF. CDR3 DNA sequence: TGTGCCTGGAGTGTACGGCAGGGAGGCTACACCTTC. Combining the CDR3 with reference TRBV30 and TRBJ1-2 gives the whole variable domain SQTIHQWPATLVQPVGSPLSLECTVEGTSNPNLYWYRQAAGRGLQLLFYSVGIGQISSEVPQNLSASRPQDRQFILSSKKLLLSDSGFYLCAWSVRQGGYTFGSGTRLTVV.

This sequence joins TRBV6-1 and TRBJ1-2; 8 bases are shared with TRBD1. Germline V CDR1 and CDR2: MNHNS, SASEGT. The trim removed 6 bases at V and 4 bases at J, leaving 7 bases unmatched. The CDR3 covers 14 residues. The CDR3 here is CASRTGVLVYGYTF. The CDR3 DNA follows: TGTGCCAGCAGGACAGGGGTGCTTGTCTATGGCTACACCTTC.

This chain links TRBV27 with TRBJ2-7; 8 bases fit TRBD1. The CDR3 extends over 15 amino acids. V lost 4 bases, J lost 2 bases, and 7 bases stayed unmatched. Germline V gene data show CDR1 as MNHEY and CDR2 as SMNVEV (reference sequence). CDR3 protein: CASSSSRDRPYEQYF. CDR3 DNA sequence: TGTGCCAGCAGTTCCTCCCGGGACAGGCCCTACGAGCAGTACTTC.

This clonotype is medium-sized (0.01 to 0.1%) in the sample. J is TRBJ2-1 and V is TRBV7-9, with TRBD2 matching over 10 bases. The ends lost 1 base at V and 4 bases at J; junction bases unmatched: 10. Germline assignment: CDR1 SEHNR and CDR2 FQNEAQ (reference sequence). The CDR3 loop spans 18 amino acids. In nucleotides, the CDR3 is TGTGCCAGCAGCTTAGGGCTTAGCGGGGGGTCTTTGTACAATGAGCAGTTCTTC. Translating it yields CASSLGLSGGSLYNEQFF.

The V call is TRBV6-5, the J call TRBJ2-2; D is perhaps TRBD1 or TRBD2 (5 bases each). The V and J ends lost 2 bases and 1 base respectively, with 5 bases between them. CDR1 is MNHEY, CDR2 SVGAGI, per germline. This CDR3 has 14 residues. This chain's CDR3 is CASSYGGNTGELFF. The CDR3 coding sequence is TGTGCCAGCAGTTACGGGGGGAACACCGGGGAGCTGTTTTTT.

This rearrangement joins TRBV5-1 to TRBJ1-1; no reliable D call. The CDR3 sequence is 16 residues long. Germline assignment: CDR1 SGHRS and CDR2 YFSETQ. Trimming shortened V by 0 bases and J by 2 bases, and 14 bases separated the two germline ends. The CDR3 spells CASSLGGLKSNTEAFF. In nucleotides, the CDR3 is TGCGCCAGCAGCTTGGGAGGGCTTAAAAGTAACACTGAAGCTTTCTTT.

This clonotype was recorded a few times. The rearrangement uses TRBV29-1 and TRBJ1-2; 8 positions agree with TRBD1. The CDR3 covers 13 residues. From germline, CDR1 is SQVTM and CDR2 ANQGSEA. V shed 3 bases and J 4 bases; nucleotides not matched to a gene: 4. CDR3 sequence: CSVEPTGAYGYTF. The CDR3 nucleotides are TGCAGCGTTGAGCCGACAGGGGCCTATGGCTACACCTTC.

This chain joins TRBV10-3 and TRBJ2-3, with TRBD2 as a possible D gene (5 bases). The V and J ends lost 6 bases and 1 base respectively, with 11 bases between them. This CDR3 spans 14 amino acids. CDR1 is ENHRY and CDR2 is SYGVKD in the germline V gene. The CDR3 sequence is CAISRTRGTDTQYF. For the CDR3, the DNA is TGTGCCATCAGCCGAACTAGGGGCACAGATACGCAGTATTTT.

This clonotype was seen a few times. This chain links TRBV5-1 with TRBJ2-1; D is perhaps TRBD2 (6 bases). The germline V gene encodes CDR1 SGHRS and CDR2 YFSETQ. The V and J ends lost 1 base and 6 bases respectively, with 8 bases between them. This CDR3 region has 13 residues. CDR3 in DNA: TGCGCCAGCAGCTTGTCCGGGAGCAATGAGCAGTTCTTC. Protein: CASSLSGSNEQFF. The whole variable domain, filled in from reference TRBV5-1 and TRBJ2-1, reads KAGVTQTPRYLIKTRGQQVTLSCSPISGHRSVSWYQQTPGQGLQFLFEYFSETQRNKGNFPGRFSGRQFSNSRSEMNVSTLELGDSALYLCASSLSGSNEQFFGPGTRLTVL.

The chain uses TRBV5-6 and TRBJ2-1, with TRBD2 identical over 7 bases. In germline, CDR1 is SGHDT, CDR2 YYEEEE. The J segment lost 4 bases and the V segment lost 4 bases, leaving 20 bases of the junction unmatched. This CDR3 is built from 19 residues. The CDR3 here is CASSPPPWGGVEGYNEQFF. CDR3 DNA sequence: TGTGCCAGCAGCCCCCCTCCCTGGGGGGGGGTTGAGGGGTACAATGAGCAGTTCTTC.

This sequence joins TRBV19 and TRBJ2-3; TRBD1 or TRBD2 may be the D gene (5 bases each). Trimming took 3 bases from V and 2 from J, leaving 9 bases between them. This CDR3 is 14 amino acids long. In germline, CDR1 is LNHDA, CDR2 SQIVND (reference sequence). The DNA for the CDR3 is TGTGCCAGTAGTATCGTGGGGGACACAGATACGCAGTATTTT. Protein: CASSIVGDTDTQYF.

This clonotype was counted only a few times. The V call is TRBV10-3, the J call TRBJ2-2; the match to TRBD1 covers 7 bases. CDR3 size: 15 residues. V lost 0 bases to trimming and J lost 5 bases; unmatched junction nucleotides: 3. Germline CDR1 is ENHRY and CDR2 is SYGVKD. DNA for the CDR3: TGTGCCATCAGTGAGTCGACAGGGAGAACCGGGGAGCTGTTTTTT. This gives the protein CAISESTGRTGELFF.

The chain carries TRBV24-1 and TRBJ2-3; 7 positions agree with TRBD1. V was clipped by 7 bases and J by 3 bases; unmatched bases: 6. This CDR3 is built from 14 residues. Germline lookup yields CDR1 KGHDR and CDR2 SFDVKD. CDR3: CATSRQGWTDTQYF. In DNA form, the CDR3 reads TGTGCCACCAGCCGACAGGGTTGGACAGATACGCAGTATTTT.

The CDR3 nucleotides are TGTGCCAGCAGCTTTGAGGGTGATACGCAGTATTTT. Translation: CASSFEGDTQYF. The chain combines TRBV7-9 with TRBJ2-3; a possible D gene is TRBD2 (5 bases). Trimming left V 3 bases short and J 6 bases short, with 7 bases between. Per germline, CDR1 SEHNR and CDR2 FQNEAQ (reference sequence). The CDR3 length is 12 residues.

This clonotype was counted between two and nine times. This rearrangement joins TRBV11-2 to TRBJ2-7, with D unresolved. The CDR3 length is 18 residues. Trimming shortened V by 1 base and J by 6 bases, and 25 bases separated the two germline ends. Per germline, CDR1 SGHAT and CDR2 FQNNGV. CDR3 sequence (DNA): TGTGCCAGCAGCTTAGTAAAGTCGGGCTCGCAAGAAGTCTGCGAGCAGTACTTC. Translation gives CASSLVKSGSQEVCEQYF.

The CDR3 is CASSAGQGYYNEQFF. The CDR3 coding sequence is TGTGCCAGCAGTGCGGGACAGGGGTACTACAATGAGCAGTTCTTC. The V and J genes are TRBV6-1 and TRBJ2-1, with TRBD1 matching over 10 bases. This CDR3 is 15 amino acids long. The V and J ends lost 4 bases and 3 bases, in that order; junction bases with no gene match: 3. The germline V gene has CDR1 MNHNS and CDR2 SASEGT.

DNA of the CDR3: TGTGCCATCAGTGAGTCGGTTCTGATTGTAACTGGGGCCAACGTCCTGACTTTC. It yields the protein CAISESVLIVTGANVLTF. This chain connects TRBV10-3 to TRBJ2-6, with D uncertain. From germline, CDR1 is ENHRY and CDR2 SYGVKD. V was trimmed by 0 bases and J by 2 bases, leaving 14 bases between them. The CDR3 loop spans 18 amino acids.

This clonotype was observed a few times. J is TRBJ2-7 and V is TRBV5-5; 9 nucleotides match TRBD1. Germline CDR1 SGHKS, CDR2 YYEKEE (reference sequence). Trimming cost V 2 bases and J 4 bases; bases outside gene matches: 7. This CDR3 has 15 amino acids. Here the CDR3 DNA reads TGTGCCAGCAGCTTTGATCCGGGGACAGGGTACGAGCAGTACTTC. It is translated as CASSFDPGTGYEQYF.

This sequence joins TRBV20-1 and TRBJ1-5; D not resolved. Per the germline V gene, CDR1 is DFQATT and CDR2 is SNEGSKA (reference sequence). There are 12 residues in the CDR3. V shed 3 bases and J shed 3 bases, with 6 bases lying between them. This CDR3 is CSASQNNQPQHF. Here the CDR3 DNA reads TGCAGTGCTAGTCAGAACAATCAGCCCCAGCATTTT.

This clonotype was picked up a small number of times. DNA of the CDR3: TGTGCCAGCAGTGAAGTTGGGGTTGGCTACACCTTC. Translation gives CASSEVGVGYTF. V is TRBV6-1 and J is TRBJ1-2; D is undetermined. V lost 1 base and J lost 7, with 7 bases in between. This CDR3 region has 12 residues. Germline assignment: CDR1 MNHNS and CDR2 SASEGT.

This clonotype was seen a few times. The rearrangement links TRBV5-1 to TRBJ2-4, with a tentative D call TRBD1 (6 bases). Germline V gives CDR1 SGHRS, CDR2 YFSETQ. This CDR3 spans 16 amino acids. Trimming left V 0 bases short and J 0 bases short, with 10 bases between. CDR3 coding DNA: TGCGCCAGCAGCTTGGGGACAGTGACAGCCAAAAACATTCAGTACTTC. This gives the protein CASSLGTVTAKNIQYF.

In the case of this clonotype: A read error is likely, as this CDR3 ends without the conserved phenylalanine or tryptophan. The chain combines TRBV28 with TRBJ1-6; TRBD1 matches at 7 bases. The CDR3 has 20 residues. The ends lost 5 bases at V and 2 bases at J; junction bases unmatched: 18. Germline V lookup: CDR1 MDHEN, CDR2 SYDVKM. CDR3 region: CASSPLNLEQGIAYNSPLHL. CDR3 in DNA: TGTGCCAGCAGTCCCCTAAACCTTGAACAGGGGATCGCCTATAATTCACCCCTCCACTTG.

This clonotype appeared a few times. The chain has TRBV7-9 and TRBJ2-3, with a tentative D call TRBD1 (5 bases). Trimming removed 5 bases from V and 2 bases from J, with 14 bases in between. The length of the CDR3 is 15 residues. CDR1 is SEHNR and CDR2 is FQNEAQ in the germline V gene (reference sequence). CDR3 DNA sequence: TGTGCCAGCAGCCCTCAGACAGAGTCCACAGATACGCAGTATTTT. Protein sequence: CASSPQTESTDTQYF.

In its sample, this clonotype was seen a few times. The chain joins TRBV10-3 to TRBJ1-1; 10 bases align to TRBD1. This CDR3 contains 15 residues. Germline values: CDR1 ENHRY, CDR2 SYGVKD. The V gene end was trimmed by 11 bases and the J gene end by 4 bases; junction bases not matched to a gene: 13. The chain's CDR3 is CASKGTDRGSTEAFF. As DNA, the CDR3 is TGTGCCTCGAAAGGTACGGACAGGGGGAGCACTGAAGCTTTCTTT.

The chain is built from TRBV27 and TRBJ2-7; 7 bases agree with TRBD2. Germline CDR1 reads MNHEY; CDR2 reads SMNVEV (reference sequence). The CDR3 runs to 14 residues. The ends lost 2 bases at V and 2 bases at J; junction bases unmatched: 3. CDR3 sequence reads: CASSLKAGAYEQYF. CDR3 nucleotide sequence: TGTGCCAGCAGTTTAAAGGCGGGGGCCTACGAGCAGTACTTC.

The rearrangement links TRBV13 to TRBJ2-1; D unclear. Trimming removed 5 bases from V and 8 bases from J, with 10 bases in between. The CDR3 is 12 residues long. CDR1 and CDR2 (germline): PRHDT, FYEKMQ (reference sequence). Here the CDR3 reads CASSPGPDEQFF. For the CDR3, the DNA is TGTGCCAGCAGCCCCGGACCCGATGAGCAGTTCTTC.